This TCR beta chain stems from a study of blood T cell repertoires in COVID-19. On the study more broadly: Donors in the United States, Italy and Spain gave samples during acute or convalescent COVID-19. Sample material is recorded as cDNA or gDNA derived from T cells, B-cell-depleted T cells, or PBMCs.

Per the original methods: Reference gene primer amplification in the assay estimated nucleated cell counts. Profiling relied on immunoSEQ multiplex PCR, and the TCRdb table lists in-frame clones only, not all of them. V, J and clone size reflect that table, while D and trimming were determined from the DNA. The sample contains fewer than 350,000 clones, approximately 83% of which appear only once. The CDR3 consists of 13 residues. V lost 0 bases, J lost 5 bases, and 5 bases lay in between. From germline, CDR1 is SGHRS and CDR2 YFSETQ. Input material: peripheral blood. The chain couples TRBV5-1 to TRBJ1-4; D call uncertain. The source is a woman aged 30 to 39 who had recovered from COVID-19. CDR3 residues: CASSLAQNEKLFF. The DNA for the CDR3 is TGCGCCAGCAGCTTGGCTCAGAATGAAAAACTGTTTTTT. The full variable domain, completed using reference TRBV5-1 and TRBJ1-4, is KAGVTQTPRYLIKTRGQQVTLSCSPISGHRSVSWYQQTPGQGLQFLFEYFSETQRNKGNFPGRFSGRQFSNSRSEMNVSTLELGDSALYLCASSLAQNEKLFFGSGTQLSVL.